This entry concerns a single T cell receptor (beta chain). Its antigen is as yet unknown. The authors extracted RNA and reverse transcribed it into cDNA as the sequencing template. Some clones are missing from TCRdb's copy, which holds only in-frame ones; the method was immunoSEQ multiplex PCR. The profile shows some 110,000 clones, 55% to 80% of them singletons. The sample comes from a study of CD8+ T cells in alopecia areata. CDR1 LGHNA and CDR2 YNFKEQ come from the germline V gene. The CDR3 is made up of 15 amino acids. J gave up 5 bases and V 1 base, and 6 bases lay outside the gene matches. Study results and limitations: Clonality was higher in lesional than normal scalp, especially in alopecia totalis/universalis. Researchers reported that TCR sharing among patients proved less clear than in mice, possibly HLA-linked.

PBMCs were stained for CD3, CD4 and CD8, and CD4+ and CD8+ T cells were sorted. Sample: CD4+ T cells sorted from blood. The TCR sequence derives from a human donor in good health. V usage is TRBV4-2 and J usage is TRBJ2-3, with TRBD1 matching 7 bases. CDR3 loop: CASSQGGGHGDTQYF. As DNA, the CDR3 is TGTGCCAGCAGCCAAGGAGGGGGCCATGGAGATACGCAGTATTTT.